Listed here are 2 T cell receptor beta chains from one sample, sequenced in a study of Ad26.COV2.S vaccination and SARS-CoV-2 variants. This sample's treatment: some 20 received Ad26.COV2.S at low or high dose, single or two shots; several received placebo; per-sample allocation not given. Vaccine and placebo recipients were sampled on day 63 after the first injection. Here immunoSEQ multiplex PCR was the method, and the copy in TCRdb shows in-frame clones only, minus some. The profile shows more than 400,000 clones, 80% to 95% of them singletons. The specimen comprised peripheral blood, sampled in a trial of Ad26.COV2.S vaccine versus placebo. The receptors originated from a person between 18 and 65 years old who received the Ad26.COV2.S COVID-19 vaccine or a placebo.

The chain is built from TRBV3-1 (or the pseudogene TRBV3-2) and TRBJ2-3, with D possibly matching TRBD1 (5 bases). Germline V CDR1 and CDR2: LGHDT, YNNKEL (reference sequence). This CDR3 contains 15 residues. V dropped 1 base and J dropped 1 base, with 9 bases sitting between them. The CDR3 DNA reads TGTGCCAGCAGCCAAGTGACAGTAGGCACAGATACGCAGTATTTT. The encoded protein is CASSQVTVGTDTQYF.

V usage is TRBV7-2 and J usage is TRBJ2-1; TRBD2 agrees at 8 bases. This CDR3 has 15 amino acids. J was trimmed by 0 bases and V by 7 bases; bases with no gene match: 5. The germline V gene encodes CDR1 SGHTA and CDR2 FQGNSA. The CDR3: CASNPGGRSYNEQFF. In DNA, the CDR3 is TGTGCCAGCAACCCGGGGGGGCGCTCCTACAATGAGCAGTTCTTC.